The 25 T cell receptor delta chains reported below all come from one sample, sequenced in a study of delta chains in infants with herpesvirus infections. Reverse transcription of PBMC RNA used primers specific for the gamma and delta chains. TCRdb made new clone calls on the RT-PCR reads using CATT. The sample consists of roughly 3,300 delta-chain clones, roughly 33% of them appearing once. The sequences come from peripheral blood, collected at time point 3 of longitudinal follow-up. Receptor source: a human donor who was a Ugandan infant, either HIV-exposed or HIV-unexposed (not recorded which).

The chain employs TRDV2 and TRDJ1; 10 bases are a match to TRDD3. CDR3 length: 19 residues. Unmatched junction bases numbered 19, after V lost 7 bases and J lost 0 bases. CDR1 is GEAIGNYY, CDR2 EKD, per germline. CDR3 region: CACDVSDGGYKLDTDKLIF. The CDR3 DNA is TGTGCCTGCGATGTCTCTGATGGGGGATACAAATTAGACACCGATAAACTCATCTTT.

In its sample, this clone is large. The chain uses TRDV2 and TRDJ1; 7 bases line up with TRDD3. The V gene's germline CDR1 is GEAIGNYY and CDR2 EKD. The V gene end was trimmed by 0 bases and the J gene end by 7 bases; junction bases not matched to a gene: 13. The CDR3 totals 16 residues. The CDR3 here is CACDTGLGGRFGKLIF. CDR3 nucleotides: TGTGCCTGTGACACCGGGCTGGGGGGGCGATTCGGTAAACTCATCTTT.

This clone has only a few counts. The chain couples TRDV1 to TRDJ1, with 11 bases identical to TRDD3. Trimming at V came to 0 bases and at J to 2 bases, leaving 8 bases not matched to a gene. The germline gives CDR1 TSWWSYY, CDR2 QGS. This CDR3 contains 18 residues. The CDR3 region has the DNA TGTGCTCTTGGGGAACTTCCGAGCTGGGGGATACAAACCGATAAACTCATCTTT. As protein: CALGELPSWGIQTDKLIF.

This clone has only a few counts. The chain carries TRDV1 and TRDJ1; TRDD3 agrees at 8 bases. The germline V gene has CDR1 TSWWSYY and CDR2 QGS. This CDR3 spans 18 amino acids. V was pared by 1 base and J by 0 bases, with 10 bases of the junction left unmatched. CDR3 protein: CALGERGSLGEDTDKLIF. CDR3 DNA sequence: TGTGCTCTTGGGGAACGTGGCTCCCTGGGGGAAGACACCGATAAACTCATCTTT.

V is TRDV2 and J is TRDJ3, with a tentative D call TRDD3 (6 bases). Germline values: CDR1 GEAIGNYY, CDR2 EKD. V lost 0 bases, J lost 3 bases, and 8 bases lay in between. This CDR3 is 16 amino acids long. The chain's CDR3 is CACDTVLGWDTRQMFF. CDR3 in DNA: TGTGCCTGTGACACCGTACTGGGCTGGGACACCCGACAGATGTTTTTC.

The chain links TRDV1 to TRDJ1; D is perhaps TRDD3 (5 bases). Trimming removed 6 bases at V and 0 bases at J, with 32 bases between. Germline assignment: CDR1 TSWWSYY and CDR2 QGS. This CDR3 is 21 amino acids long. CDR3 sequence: CALGNIRSPGWPKRYTDKLIF. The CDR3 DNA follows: TGTGCTCTTGGTAATATACGATCCCCTGGGTGGCCCAAGAGGTACACCGATAAACTCATCTTT.

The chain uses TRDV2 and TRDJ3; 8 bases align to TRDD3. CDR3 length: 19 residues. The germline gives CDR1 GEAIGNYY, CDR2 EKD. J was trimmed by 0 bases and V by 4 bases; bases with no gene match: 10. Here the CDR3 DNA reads TGTGCCTGTGATTCCGGCTGGGGGACAAGCTCCTGGGACACCCGACAGATGTTTTTC. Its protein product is CACDSGWGTSSWDTRQMFF.

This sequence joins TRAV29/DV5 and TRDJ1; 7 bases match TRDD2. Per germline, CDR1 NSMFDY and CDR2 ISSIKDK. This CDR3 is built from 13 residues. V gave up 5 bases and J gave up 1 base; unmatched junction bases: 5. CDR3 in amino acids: CAAPLPRTDKLIF. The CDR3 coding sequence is TGTGCAGCCCCCCTTCCTCGCACCGATAAACTCATCTTT.

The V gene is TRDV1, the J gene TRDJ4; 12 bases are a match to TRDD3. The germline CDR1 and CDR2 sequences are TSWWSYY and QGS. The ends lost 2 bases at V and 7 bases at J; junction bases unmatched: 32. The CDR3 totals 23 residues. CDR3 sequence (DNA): TGTGCTCTTGGGGAAAACTCTCAGAGTCCTTCCTCTGGGGGATACGAGGGGTTCGACGGCCTGATCTTT. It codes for CALGENSQSPSSGGYEGFDGLIF.

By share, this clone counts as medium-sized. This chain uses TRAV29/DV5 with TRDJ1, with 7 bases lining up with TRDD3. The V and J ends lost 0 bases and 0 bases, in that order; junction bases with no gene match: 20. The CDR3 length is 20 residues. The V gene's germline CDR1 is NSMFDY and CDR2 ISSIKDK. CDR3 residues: CAASARGESTGDPYTDKLIF. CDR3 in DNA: TGTGCAGCAAGCGCGCGTGGGGAGAGTACTGGGGACCCGTACACCGATAAACTCATCTTT.

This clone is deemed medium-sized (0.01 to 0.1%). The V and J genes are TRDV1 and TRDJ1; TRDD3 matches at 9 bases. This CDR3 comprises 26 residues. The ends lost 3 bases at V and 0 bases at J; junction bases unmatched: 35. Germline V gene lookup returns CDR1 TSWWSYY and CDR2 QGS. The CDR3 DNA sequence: TGTGCTCTTGGGGAGATTCCGATCACACTCCCAACTGGGGGGATACTAGGGTGCTTGTACACCGATAAACTCATCTTT. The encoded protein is CALGEIPITLPTGGILGCLYTDKLIF.

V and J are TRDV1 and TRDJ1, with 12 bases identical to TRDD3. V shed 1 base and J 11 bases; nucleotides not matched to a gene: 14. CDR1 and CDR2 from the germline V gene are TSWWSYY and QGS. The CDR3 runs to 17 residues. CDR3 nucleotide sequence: TGTGCTCTTGGGGAACCGCCCTTGGTACTGGGGGATACCTGGCTCATCTTT. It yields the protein CALGEPPLVLGDTWLIF.

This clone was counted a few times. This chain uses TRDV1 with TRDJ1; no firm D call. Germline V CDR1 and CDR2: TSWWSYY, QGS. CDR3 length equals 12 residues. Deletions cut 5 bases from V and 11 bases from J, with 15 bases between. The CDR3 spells CALGLWSVGLIF. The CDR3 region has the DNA TGTGCTCTTGGGCTATGGTCAGTGGGTCTCATCTTT.

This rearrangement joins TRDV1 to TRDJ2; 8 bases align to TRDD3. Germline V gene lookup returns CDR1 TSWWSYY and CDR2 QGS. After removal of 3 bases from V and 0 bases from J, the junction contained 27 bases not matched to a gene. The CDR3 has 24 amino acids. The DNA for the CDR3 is TGTGCTCTTGGGGAGCCCTCGGCCCTCCAACTAAGGGGGATAAGAAGCACTTTGACAGCACAACTCTTCTTT. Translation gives CALGEPSALQLRGIRSTLTAQLFF.

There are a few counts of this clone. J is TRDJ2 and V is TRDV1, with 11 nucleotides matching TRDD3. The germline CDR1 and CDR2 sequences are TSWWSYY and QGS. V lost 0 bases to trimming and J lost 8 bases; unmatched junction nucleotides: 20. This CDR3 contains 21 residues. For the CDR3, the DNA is TGTGCTCTTGGGGAACTTAGGCCCGCTTGGGGGATACGCCCTTCCCACGCACAACTCTTCTTT. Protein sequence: CALGELRPAWGIRPSHAQLFF.

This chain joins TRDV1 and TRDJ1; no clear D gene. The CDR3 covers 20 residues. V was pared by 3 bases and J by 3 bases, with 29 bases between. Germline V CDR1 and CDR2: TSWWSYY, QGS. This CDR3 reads CALGEPRHTPGFTKADKLIF. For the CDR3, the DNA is TGTGCTCTTGGGGAGCCAAGACATACCCCGGGGTTTACGAAGGCCGATAAACTCATCTTT.

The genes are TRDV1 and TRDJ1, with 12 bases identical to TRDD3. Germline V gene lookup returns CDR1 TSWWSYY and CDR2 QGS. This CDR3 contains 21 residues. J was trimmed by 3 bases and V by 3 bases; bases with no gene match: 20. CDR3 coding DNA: TGTGCTCTTGGGGACCGCCTTCCTAAGCGAGTACTGGGGGATACCTCCGATAAACTCATCTTT. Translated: CALGDRLPKRVLGDTSDKLIF.

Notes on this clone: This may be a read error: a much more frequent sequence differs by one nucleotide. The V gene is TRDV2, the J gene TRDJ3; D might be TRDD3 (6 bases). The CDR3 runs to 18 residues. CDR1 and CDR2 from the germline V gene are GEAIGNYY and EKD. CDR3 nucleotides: TGTGCCTGTGGCACCGCTGGGGCCCACTCCTGGGACACCCGACAGATGTTTTTC. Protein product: CACGTAGAHSWDTRQMFF.

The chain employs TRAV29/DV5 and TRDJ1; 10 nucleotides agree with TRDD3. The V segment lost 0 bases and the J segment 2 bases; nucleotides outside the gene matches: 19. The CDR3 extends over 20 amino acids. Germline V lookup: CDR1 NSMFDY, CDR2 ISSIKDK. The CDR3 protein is CAASAPSFLPWGIGTDKLIF. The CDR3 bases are TGTGCAGCAAGCGCGCCCTCATTCCTACCCTGGGGGATAGGGACCGATAAACTCATCTTT.

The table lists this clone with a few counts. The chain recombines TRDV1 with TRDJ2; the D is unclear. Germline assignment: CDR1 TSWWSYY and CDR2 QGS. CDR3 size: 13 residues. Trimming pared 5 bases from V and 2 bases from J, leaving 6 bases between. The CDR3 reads CALGPLLTAQLFF. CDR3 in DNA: TGTGCTCTTGGGCCCCTCTTGACAGCACAACTCTTCTTT.

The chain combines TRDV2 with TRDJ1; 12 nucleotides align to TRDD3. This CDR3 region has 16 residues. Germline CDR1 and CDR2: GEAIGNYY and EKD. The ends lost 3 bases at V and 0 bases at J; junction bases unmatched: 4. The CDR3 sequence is CACDYWGIHDTDKLIF. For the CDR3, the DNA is TGTGCCTGTGACTACTGGGGGATACACGACACCGATAAACTCATCTTT.

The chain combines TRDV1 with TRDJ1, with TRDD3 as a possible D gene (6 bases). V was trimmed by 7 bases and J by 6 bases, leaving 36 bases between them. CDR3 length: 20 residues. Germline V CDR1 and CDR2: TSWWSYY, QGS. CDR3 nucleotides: TGTGCTCTTGTGGCCAAAAGGGACACGAGGGCGTCCGGAAGGGGATATAAACTCATCTTT. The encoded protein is CALVAKRDTRASGRGYKLIF.

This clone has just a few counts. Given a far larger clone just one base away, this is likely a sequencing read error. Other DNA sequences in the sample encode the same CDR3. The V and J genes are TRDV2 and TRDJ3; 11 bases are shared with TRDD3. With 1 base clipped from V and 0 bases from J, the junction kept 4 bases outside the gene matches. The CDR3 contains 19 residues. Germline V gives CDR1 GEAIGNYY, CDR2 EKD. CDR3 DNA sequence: TGTGCCTGTGACACAGTACTGGGGGATAGCTCCTGGGACACCCGACAGATGTTTTTC. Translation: CACDTVLGDSSWDTRQMFF.

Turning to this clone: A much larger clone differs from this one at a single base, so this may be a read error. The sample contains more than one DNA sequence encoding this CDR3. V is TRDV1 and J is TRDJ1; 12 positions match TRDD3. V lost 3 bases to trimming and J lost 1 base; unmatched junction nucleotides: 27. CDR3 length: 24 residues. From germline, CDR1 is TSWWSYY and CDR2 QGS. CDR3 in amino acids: CALGDLRFLPVLGDTLWCTDKLIF. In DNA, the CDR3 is TGTGCTCTTGGGGACCTTCGTTTCTTACCCGTACTGGGGGATACTTTATGGTGCACCGATAAACTCATCTTT.

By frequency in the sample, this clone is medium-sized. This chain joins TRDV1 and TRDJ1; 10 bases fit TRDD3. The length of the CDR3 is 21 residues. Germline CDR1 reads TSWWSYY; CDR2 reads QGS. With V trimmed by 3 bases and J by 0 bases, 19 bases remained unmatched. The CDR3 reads CALGDTTERLGDPPHTDKLIF. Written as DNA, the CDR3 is TGTGCTCTTGGGGATACTACGGAACGACTGGGGGATCCCCCCCACACCGATAAACTCATCTTT.